This T cell receptor (beta chain) was obtained from a study of CD8 T cells in ankylosing spondylitis. From the 5' RACE reads, TCRdb called clonotypes with MiXCR, one entry per CDR3 protein. The sample includes 25,000 to 35,000 distinct CDR3 sequences, about 14% seen only once; the top ten take 36%. This clonotype was picked up a small number of times. Input material: blood. The TCR was taken from a male donor with ankylosing spondylitis or in good health (not recorded which).

CDR3 loop: CASSQSGTGREKLFF. The CDR3 region has the DNA TGCGCCAGCAGCCAATCCGGGACAGGGAGGGAAAAACTGTTTTTT. The chain uses TRBV5-1 and TRBJ1-4; 9 positions match TRBD1. The CDR3 covers 15 residues. V lost 4 bases, J lost 8 bases, and 9 bases stayed unmatched. Per the germline V gene, CDR1 is SGHRS and CDR2 is YFSETQ.